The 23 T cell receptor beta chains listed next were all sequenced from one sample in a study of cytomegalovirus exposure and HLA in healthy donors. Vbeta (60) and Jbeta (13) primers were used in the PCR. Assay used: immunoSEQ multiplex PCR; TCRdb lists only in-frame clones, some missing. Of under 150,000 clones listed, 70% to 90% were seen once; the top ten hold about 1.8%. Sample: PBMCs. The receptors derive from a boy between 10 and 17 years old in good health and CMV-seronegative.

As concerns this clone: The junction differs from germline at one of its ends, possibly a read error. In DNA, the CDR3 is TGTGCCAGCAGTTTGGCCCTAAACAGGGGGTCTCAGAATTTT. Its protein product is CASSLALNRGSQNF. The chain employs TRBV27 and TRBJ2-3; 8 bases fit TRBD1. Per germline, CDR1 MNHEY and CDR2 SMNVEV (reference sequence). This CDR3 region has 14 residues.

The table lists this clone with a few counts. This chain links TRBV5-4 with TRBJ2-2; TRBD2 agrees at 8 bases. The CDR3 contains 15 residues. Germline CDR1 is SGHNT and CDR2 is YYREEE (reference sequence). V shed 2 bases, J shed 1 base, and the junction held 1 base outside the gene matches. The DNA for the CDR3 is TGTGCCAGCAGCTTCGGGGGGGTGAACACCGGGGAGCTGTTTTTT. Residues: CASSFGGVNTGELFF.

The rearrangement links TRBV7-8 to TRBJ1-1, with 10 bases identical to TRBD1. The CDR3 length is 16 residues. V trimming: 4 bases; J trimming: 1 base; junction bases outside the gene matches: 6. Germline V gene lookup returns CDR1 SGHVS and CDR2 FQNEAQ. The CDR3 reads CASSSRDRGSNTEAFF. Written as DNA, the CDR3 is TGTGCCAGCAGCTCCCGGGACAGGGGTTCGAACACTGAAGCTTTCTTT.

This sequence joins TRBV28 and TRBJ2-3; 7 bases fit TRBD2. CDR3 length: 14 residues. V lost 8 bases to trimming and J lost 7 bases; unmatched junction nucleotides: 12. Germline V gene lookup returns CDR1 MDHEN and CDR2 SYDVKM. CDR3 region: CASQLVGGINTQYF. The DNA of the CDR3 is TGTGCCAGCCAACTCGTCGGGGGGATCAATACGCAGTATTTT.

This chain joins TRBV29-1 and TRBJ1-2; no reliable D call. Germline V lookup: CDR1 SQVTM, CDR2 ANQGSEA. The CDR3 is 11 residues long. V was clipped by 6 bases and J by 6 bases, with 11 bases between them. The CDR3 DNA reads TGCAGCGTGCTAAGCCGGGATGGCTACACCTTC. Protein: CSVLSRDGYTF.

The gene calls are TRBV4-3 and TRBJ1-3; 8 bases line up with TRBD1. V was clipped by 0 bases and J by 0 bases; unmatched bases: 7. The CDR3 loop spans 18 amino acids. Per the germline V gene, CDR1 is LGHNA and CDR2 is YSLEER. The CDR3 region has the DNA TGCGCCAGCAGCCAAGAGGGGACAGGCTATACCTCTGGAAACACCATATATTTT. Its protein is CASSQEGTGYTSGNTIYF.

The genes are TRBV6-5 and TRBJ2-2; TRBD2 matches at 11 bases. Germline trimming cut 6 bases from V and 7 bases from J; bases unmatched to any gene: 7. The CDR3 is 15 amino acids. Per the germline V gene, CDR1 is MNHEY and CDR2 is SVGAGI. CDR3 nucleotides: TGTGCCAGCAGCCCTAGGACTAGCGGGCGCGGGGAGCTGTTTTTT. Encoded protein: CASSPRTSGRGELFF.

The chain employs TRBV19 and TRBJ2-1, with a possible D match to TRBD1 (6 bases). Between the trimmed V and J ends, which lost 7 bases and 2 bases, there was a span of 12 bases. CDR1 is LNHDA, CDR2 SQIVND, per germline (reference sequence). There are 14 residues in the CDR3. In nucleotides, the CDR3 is TGTGCCAGTAATTCAGGGGCCCCCTACAATGAGCAGTTCTTC. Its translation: CASNSGAPYNEQFF.

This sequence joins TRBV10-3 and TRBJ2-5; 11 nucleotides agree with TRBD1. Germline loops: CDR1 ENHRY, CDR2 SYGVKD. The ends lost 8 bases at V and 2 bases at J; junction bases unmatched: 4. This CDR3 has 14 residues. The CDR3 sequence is CAISRDRGQETQYF. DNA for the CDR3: TGTGCCATCTCCCGGGACAGGGGGCAAGAGACCCAGTACTTC.

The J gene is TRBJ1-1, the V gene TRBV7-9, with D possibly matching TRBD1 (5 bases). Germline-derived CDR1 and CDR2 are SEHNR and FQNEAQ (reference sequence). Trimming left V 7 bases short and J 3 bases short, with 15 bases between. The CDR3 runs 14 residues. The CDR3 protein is CASTTGAVDTEAFF. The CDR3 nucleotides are TGTGCCAGCACCACTGGGGCAGTGGACACTGAAGCTTTCTTT.

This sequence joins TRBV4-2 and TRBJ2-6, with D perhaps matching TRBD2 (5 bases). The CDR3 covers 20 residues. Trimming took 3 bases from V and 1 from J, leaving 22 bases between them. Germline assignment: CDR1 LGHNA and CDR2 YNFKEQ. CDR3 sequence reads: CASSHLGGGGHASGANVLTF. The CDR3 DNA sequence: TGTGCCAGCAGCCATTTAGGTGGTGGAGGCCATGCTTCTGGGGCCAACGTCCTGACTTTC.

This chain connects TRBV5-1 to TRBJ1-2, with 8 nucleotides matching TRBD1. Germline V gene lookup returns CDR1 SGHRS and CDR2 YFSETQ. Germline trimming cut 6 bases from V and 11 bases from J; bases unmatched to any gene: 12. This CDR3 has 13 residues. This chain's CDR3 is CASKDRESVRYTF. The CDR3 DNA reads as TGCGCCAGCAAGGACAGGGAGTCTGTTCGTTACACCTTC.

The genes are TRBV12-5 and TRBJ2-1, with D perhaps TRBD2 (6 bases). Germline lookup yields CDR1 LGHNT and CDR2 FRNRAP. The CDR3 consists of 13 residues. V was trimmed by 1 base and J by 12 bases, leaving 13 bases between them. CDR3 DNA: TGTGCTAGTGGTTTGGATACCGGGACTCGGCAGTTCTTC. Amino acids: CASGLDTGTRQFF. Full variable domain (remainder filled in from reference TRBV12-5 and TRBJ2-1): DARVTQTPRHKVTEMGQEVTMRCQPILGHNTVFWYRQTMMQGLELLAYFRNRAPLDDSGMPKDRFSAEMPDATLATLKIQPSEPRDSAVYFCASGLDTGTRQFFGPGTRLTVL.

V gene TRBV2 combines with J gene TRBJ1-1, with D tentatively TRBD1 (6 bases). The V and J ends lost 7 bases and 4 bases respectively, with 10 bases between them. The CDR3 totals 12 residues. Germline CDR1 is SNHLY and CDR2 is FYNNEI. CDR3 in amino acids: CASIAGVTEAFF. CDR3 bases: TGTGCCAGCATCGCAGGGGTCACTGAAGCTTTCTTT.

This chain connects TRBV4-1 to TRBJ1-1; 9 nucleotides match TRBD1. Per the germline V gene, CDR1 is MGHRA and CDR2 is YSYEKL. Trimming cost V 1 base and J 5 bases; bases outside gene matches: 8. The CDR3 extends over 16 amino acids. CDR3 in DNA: TGCGCCAGCAGCCAAGTAGACAGGGGGTTCAGGACTGAAGCTTTCTTT. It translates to CASSQVDRGFRTEAFF.

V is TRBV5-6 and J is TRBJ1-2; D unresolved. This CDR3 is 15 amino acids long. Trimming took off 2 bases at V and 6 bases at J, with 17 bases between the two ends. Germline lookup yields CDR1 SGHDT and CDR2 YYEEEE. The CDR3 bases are TGTGCCAGCAGCTTTTATCGGGGAACGATTGATGGCTACACCTTC. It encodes CASSFYRGTIDGYTF.

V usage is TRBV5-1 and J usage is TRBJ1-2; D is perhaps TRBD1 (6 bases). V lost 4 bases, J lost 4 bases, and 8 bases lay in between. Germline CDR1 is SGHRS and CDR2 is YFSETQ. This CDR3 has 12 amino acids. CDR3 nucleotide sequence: TGCGCCAGCAGCGTGGACAGCTATGGCTACACCTTC. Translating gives CASSVDSYGYTF.

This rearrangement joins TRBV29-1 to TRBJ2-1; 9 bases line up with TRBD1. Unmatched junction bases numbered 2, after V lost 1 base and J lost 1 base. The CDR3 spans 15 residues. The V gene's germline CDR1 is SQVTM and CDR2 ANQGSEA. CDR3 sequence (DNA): TGCAGCGTTGAAGTGACAGGGGGTTCCTACAATGAGCAGTTCTTC. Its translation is CSVEVTGGSYNEQFF.

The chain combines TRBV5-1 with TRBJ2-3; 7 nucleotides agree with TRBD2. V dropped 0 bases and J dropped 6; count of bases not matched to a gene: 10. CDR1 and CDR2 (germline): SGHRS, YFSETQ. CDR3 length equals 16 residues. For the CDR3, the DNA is TGCGCCAGCAGCTTGGAAGGTTCGGGGGGTTGGGATACGCAGTATTTT. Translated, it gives CASSLEGSGGWDTQYF.

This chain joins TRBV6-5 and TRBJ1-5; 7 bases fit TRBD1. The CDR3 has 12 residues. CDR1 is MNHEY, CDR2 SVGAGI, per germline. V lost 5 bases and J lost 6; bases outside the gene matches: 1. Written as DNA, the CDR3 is TGTGCCAGCAGTAACAGGGGTCAGCCCCAGCATTTT. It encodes CASSNRGQPQHF.

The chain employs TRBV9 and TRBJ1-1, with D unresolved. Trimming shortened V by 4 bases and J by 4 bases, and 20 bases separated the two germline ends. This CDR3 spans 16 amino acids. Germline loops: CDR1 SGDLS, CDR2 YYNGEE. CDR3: CASSPSKWMGITEAFF. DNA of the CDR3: TGTGCCAGCAGCCCTAGCAAGTGGATGGGGATCACTGAAGCTTTCTTT.

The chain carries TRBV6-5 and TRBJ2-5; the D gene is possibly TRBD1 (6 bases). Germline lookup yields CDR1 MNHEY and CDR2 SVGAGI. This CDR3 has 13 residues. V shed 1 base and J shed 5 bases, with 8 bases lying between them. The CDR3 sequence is CASSYYRGETQYF. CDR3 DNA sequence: TGTGCCAGCAGTTACTATAGGGGGGAGACCCAGTACTTC.

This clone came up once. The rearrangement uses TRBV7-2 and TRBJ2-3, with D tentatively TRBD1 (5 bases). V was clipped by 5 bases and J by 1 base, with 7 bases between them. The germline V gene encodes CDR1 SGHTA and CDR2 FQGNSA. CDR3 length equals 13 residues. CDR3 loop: CASSPTGTDTQYF. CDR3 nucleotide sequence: TGTGCCAGCAGCCCGACAGGCACAGATACGCAGTATTTT.